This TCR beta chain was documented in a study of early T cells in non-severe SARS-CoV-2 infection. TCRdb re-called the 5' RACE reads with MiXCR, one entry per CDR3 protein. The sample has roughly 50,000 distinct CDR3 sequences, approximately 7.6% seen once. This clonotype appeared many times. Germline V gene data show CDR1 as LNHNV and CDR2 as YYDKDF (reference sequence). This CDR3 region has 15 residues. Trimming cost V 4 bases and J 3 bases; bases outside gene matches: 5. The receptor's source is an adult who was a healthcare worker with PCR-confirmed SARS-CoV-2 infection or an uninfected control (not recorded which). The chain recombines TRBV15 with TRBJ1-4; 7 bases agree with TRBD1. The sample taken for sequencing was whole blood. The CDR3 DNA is TGTGCCACCAGCACTGACAGGGCGTCTAATGAAAAACTGTTTTTT. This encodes CATSTDRASNEKLFF.